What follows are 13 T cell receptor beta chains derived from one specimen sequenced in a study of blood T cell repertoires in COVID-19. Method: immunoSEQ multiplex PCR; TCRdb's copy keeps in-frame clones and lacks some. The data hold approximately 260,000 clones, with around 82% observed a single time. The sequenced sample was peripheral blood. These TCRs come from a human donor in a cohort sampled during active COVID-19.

Here the CDR3 DNA reads TGCGCCAGCAGTGATCCGGGGACAGGAATCTCTTCGGATACGCAGTATTTT. Translation gives CASSDPGTGISSDTQYF. The gene calls are TRBV10-1 and TRBJ2-3; 8 nucleotides line up with TRBD1. The CDR3 length is 17 residues. Germline V gives CDR1 WNHNN, CDR2 SYGVQD (reference sequence). V gave up 3 bases and J gave up 6 bases; unmatched junction bases: 14.

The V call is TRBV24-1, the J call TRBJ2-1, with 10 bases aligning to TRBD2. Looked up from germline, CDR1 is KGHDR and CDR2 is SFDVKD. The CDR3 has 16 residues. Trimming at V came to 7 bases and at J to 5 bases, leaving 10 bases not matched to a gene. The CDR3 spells CATSRGPSGGNNEQFF. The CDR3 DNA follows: TGTGCCACCAGCAGGGGACCTAGCGGGGGCAACAATGAGCAGTTCTTC.

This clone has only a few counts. CDR3 loop: CASSAEGGLSNQPQHF. The DNA of the CDR3 is TGTGCCAGCAGTGCCGAGGGGGGGCTTAGCAATCAGCCCCAGCATTTT. The genes are TRBV27 and TRBJ1-5, with TRBD1 as a possible D gene (6 bases). V lost 5 bases to trimming and J lost 0 bases, with 14 bases between them. The germline V gene has CDR1 MNHEY and CDR2 SMNVEV (reference sequence). CDR3 length equals 16 residues.

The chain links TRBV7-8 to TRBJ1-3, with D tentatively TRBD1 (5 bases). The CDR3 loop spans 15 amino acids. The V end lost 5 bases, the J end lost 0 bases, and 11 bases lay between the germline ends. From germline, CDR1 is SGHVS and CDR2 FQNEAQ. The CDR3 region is CASSTNRNSGNTIYF. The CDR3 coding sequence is TGTGCCAGCAGCACAAACAGGAACTCTGGAAACACCATATATTTT.

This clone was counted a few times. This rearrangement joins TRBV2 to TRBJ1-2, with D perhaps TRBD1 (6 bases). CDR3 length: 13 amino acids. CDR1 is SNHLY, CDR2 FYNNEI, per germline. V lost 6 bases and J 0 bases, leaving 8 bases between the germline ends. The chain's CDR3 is CASRQGANYGYTF. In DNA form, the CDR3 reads TGTGCCAGCAGACAGGGAGCTAACTATGGCTACACCTTC. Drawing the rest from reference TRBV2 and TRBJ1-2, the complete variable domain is EPEVTQTPSHQVTQMGQEVILRCVPISNHLYFYWYRQILGQKVEFLVSFYNNEISEKSEIFDDQFSVERPDGSNFTLKIRSTKLEDSAMYFCASRQGANYGYTFGSGTRLTVV.

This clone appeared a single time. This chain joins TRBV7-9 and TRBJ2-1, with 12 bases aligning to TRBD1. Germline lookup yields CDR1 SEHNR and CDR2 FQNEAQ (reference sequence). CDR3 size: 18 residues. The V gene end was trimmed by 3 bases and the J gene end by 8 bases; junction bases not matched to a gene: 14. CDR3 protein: CASSFPGQGAPRGDEQFF. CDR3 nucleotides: TGTGCCAGCAGCTTTCCGGGACAGGGGGCCCCGCGAGGCGATGAGCAGTTCTTC.

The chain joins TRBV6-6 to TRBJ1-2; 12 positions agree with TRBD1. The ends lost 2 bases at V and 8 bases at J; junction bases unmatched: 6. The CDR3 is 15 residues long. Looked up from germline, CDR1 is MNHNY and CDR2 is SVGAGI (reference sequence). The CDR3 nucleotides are TGTGCCAGCAGTTACACCGGGACAGGGGGCGGCGGCTACACCTTC. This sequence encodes CASSYTGTGGGGYTF.

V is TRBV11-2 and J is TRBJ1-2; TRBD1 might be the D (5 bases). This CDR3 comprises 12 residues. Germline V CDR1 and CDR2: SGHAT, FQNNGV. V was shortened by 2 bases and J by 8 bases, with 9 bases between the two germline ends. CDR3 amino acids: CASSLSGDGYTF. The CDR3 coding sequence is TGTGCCAGCAGCTTATCGGGGGACGGCTACACCTTC.

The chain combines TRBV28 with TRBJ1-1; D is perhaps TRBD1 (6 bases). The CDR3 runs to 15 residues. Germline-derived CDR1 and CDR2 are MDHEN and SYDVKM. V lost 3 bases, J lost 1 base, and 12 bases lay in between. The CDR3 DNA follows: TGTGCCAGCAGTTTTCTCTTGACAGGGAACACTGAAGCTTTCTTT. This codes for CASSFLLTGNTEAFF.

For the CDR3, the DNA is TGTGCCAGCAGCCAACTTAGTGACACCGGGGAGCTGTTTTTT. Its translation: CASSQLSDTGELFF. The chain links TRBV3-1 (or the pseudogene TRBV3-2) to TRBJ2-2; D call uncertain. Trimming cost V 2 bases and J 3 bases, with 7 bases left between them. The CDR3 is made up of 14 amino acids. Per germline, CDR1 LGHDT and CDR2 YNNKEL (reference sequence).

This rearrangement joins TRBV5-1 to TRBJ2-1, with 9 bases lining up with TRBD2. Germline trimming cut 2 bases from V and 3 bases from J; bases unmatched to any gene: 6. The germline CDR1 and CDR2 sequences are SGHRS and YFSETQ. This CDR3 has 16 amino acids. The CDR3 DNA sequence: TGCGCCAGCAGCTTCGCTAGCGGGGCTAACTACAATGAGCAGTTCTTC. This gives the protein CASSFASGANYNEQFF.

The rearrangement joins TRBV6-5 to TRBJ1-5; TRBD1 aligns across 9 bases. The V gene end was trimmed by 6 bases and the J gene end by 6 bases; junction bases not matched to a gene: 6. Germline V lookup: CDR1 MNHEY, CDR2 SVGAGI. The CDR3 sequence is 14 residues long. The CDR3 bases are TGTGCCAGCAGCTCCACAGGGGGCCGTCAGCCCCAGCATTTT. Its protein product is CASSSTGGRQPQHF.

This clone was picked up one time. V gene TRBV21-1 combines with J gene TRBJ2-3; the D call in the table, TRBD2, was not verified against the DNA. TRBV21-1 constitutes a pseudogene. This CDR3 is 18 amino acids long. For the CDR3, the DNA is TGTGCCAGCAGCAAAGCGCGTACTAGACGCGAGCCGGACGATACGCAGTATTTT. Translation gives CASSKARTRREPDDTQYF.